This TCR beta chain was retrieved from a study of blood T cell repertoires in COVID-19. Study-level background: Acute and convalescent COVID-19 samples came from the United States, Italy and Spain. T cells, B-cell-depleted T cells, or PBMCs supplied cDNA or gDNA.

The cohort comprised adults aged 18 to 89 years residing in approximately 25 US areas. The table came from immunoSEQ multiplex PCR; TCRdb's copy has only in-frame clones and leaves some out. The data show a few hundred thousand clones, approximately 91% seen once. The germline CDR1 and CDR2 sequences are MRHNA and SNTAGT. The CDR3 totals 14 residues. Between the trimmed V and J ends, which lost 8 bases and 2 bases, there was a span of 12 bases. The clonotype originates from a woman aged 40 to 55 who had been exposed to COVID-19. Sequencing was done on a sample of PBMCs or T cells enriched from blood (not recorded which). The chain joins TRBV6-4 to TRBJ2-2, with D unclear. This CDR3 reads CASGLDFNTGELFF. The CDR3 DNA reads as TGTGCCAGCGGCCTAGATTTTAACACCGGGGAGCTGTTTTTT.